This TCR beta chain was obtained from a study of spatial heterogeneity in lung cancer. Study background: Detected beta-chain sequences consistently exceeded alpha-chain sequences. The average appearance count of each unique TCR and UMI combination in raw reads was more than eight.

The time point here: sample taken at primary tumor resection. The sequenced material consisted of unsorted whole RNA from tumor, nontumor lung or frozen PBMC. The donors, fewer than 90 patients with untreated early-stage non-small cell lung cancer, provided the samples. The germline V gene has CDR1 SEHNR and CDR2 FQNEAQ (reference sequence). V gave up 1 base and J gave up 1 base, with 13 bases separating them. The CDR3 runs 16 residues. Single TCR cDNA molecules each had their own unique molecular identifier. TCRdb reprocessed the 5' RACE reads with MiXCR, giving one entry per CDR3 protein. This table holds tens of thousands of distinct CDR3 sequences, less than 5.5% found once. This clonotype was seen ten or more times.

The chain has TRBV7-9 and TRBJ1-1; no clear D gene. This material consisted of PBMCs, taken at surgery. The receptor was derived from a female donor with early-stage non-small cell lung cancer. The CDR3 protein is CASSLVVQEPNTEAFF. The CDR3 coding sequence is TGTGCCAGCAGCTTAGTCGTTCAAGAGCCGAACACTGAAGCTTTCTTT.